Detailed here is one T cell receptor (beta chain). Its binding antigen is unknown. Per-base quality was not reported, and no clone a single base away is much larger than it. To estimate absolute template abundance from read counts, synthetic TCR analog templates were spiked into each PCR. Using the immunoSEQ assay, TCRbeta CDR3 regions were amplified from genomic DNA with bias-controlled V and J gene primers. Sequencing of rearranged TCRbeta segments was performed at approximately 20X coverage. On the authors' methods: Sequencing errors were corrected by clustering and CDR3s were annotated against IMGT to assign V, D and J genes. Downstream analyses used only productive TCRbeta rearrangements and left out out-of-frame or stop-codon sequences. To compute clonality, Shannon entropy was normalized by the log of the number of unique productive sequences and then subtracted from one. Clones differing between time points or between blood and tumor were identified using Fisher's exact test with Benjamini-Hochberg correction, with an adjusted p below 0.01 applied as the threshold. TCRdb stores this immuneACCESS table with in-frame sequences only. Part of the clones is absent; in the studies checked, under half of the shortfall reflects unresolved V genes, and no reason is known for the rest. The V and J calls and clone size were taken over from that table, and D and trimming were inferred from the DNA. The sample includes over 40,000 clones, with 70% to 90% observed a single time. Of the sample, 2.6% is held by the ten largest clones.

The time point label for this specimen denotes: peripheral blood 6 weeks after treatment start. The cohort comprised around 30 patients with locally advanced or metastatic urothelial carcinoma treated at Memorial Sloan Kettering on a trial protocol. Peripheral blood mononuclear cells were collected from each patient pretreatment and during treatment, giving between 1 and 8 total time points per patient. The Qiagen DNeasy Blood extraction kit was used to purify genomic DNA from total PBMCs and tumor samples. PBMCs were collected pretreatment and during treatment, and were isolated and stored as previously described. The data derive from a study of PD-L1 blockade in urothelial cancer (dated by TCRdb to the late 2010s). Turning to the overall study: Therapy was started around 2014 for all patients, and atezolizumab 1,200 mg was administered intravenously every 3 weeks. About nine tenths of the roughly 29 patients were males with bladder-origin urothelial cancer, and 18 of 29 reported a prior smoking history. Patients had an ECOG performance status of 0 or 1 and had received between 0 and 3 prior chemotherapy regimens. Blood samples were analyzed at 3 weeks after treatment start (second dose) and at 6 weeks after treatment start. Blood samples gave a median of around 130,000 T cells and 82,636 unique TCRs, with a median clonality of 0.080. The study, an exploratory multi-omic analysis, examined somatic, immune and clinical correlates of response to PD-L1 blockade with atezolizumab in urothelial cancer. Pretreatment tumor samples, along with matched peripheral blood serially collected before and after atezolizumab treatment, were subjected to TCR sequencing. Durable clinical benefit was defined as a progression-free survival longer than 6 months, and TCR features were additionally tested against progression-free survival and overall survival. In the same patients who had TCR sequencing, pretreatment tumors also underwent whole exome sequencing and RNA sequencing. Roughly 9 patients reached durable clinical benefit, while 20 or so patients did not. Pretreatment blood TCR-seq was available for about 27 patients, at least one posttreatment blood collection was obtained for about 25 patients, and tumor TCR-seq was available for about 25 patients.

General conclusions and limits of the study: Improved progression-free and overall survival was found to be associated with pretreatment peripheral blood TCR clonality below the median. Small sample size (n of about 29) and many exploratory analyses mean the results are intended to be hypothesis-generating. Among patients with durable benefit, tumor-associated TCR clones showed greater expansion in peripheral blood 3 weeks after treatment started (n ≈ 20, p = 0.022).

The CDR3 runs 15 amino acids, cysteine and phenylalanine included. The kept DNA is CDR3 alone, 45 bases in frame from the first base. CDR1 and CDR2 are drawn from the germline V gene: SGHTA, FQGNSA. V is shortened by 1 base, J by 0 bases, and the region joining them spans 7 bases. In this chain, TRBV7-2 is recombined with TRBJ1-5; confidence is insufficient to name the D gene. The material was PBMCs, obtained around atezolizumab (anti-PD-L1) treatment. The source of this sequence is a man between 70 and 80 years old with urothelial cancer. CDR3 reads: CASSLERHSNQPQHF. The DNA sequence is TGTGCCAGCAGCTTAGAGAGACATAGCAATCAGCCCCAGCATTTT.